Presented here are 27 T cell receptor beta chains from one specimen sequenced in a study of T cell responses to AZD1222 COVID-19 vaccine. Profiled with immunoSEQ multiplex PCR; TCRdb holds only in-frame clones, not every one. Of 75,000 to 95,000 clones listed, 85% were seen once; the top ten hold roughly 4.7%. The sample here was peripheral blood, taken 28 days after the second AZD1222 dose. Receptor source: an adult who received the AZD1222 COVID-19 vaccine.

CDR3 nucleotide sequence: TGTGCCAGCAGCTCCCGGGACAGGGGTCGAGATACGCAGTATTTT. Amino acid sequence: CASSSRDRGRDTQYF. This chain connects TRBV5-4 to TRBJ2-3, with 10 bases identical to TRBD1. This CDR3 is built from 15 residues. The V gene's germline CDR1 is SGHNT and CDR2 YYREEE (reference sequence). V shed 3 bases, J shed 5 bases, and the junction held 6 bases outside the gene matches.

This chain connects TRBV3-1 (or the pseudogene TRBV3-2) to TRBJ1-1; perhaps TRBD1 as D (5 bases). This CDR3 has 15 amino acids. Germline CDR1 reads LGHDT; CDR2 reads YNNKEL (reference sequence). V lost 4 bases and J lost 1, with 13 bases in between. This CDR3 is CASSPPGRWNTEAFF. The DNA for the CDR3 is TGTGCCAGCAGCCCTCCGGGACGGTGGAACACTGAAGCTTTCTTT.

The rearrangement links TRBV27 to TRBJ2-1; D perhaps matches TRBD1 (5 bases). The V gene lost 9 bases and the J gene lost 6 bases, with 12 bases spanning the gap. The germline CDR1 and CDR2 sequences are MNHEY and SMNVEV (reference sequence). The CDR3 has 12 residues. The CDR3 region is CASGQSTNEQFF. CDR3 bases: TGTGCCAGTGGACAAAGCACCAATGAGCAGTTCTTC.

The genes are TRBV5-6 and TRBJ1-2; D possibly corresponds to TRBD1 (5 bases). V dropped 6 bases and J dropped 2 bases, with 11 bases sitting between them. Per germline, CDR1 SGHDT and CDR2 YYEEEE. This CDR3 comprises 13 residues. CDR3 in amino acids: CASIRGGNYGYTF. CDR3 sequence (DNA): TGTGCCAGCATCCGTGGGGGGAACTATGGCTACACCTTC.

The chain joins TRBV10-2 to TRBJ1-5; 7 bases fit TRBD1. The CDR3 loop spans 16 amino acids. V was pared by 8 bases and J by 0 bases, with 10 bases of the junction left unmatched. From germline, CDR1 is WSHSY and CDR2 SAAADI. CDR3 in amino acids: CASLAGGQYSNQPQHF. For the CDR3, the DNA is TGCGCCAGCTTGGCAGGGGGACAGTATAGCAATCAGCCCCAGCATTTT.

In the case of this clone: Compared with germline, one end of the junction differs, possibly owing to a read error. The gene calls are TRBV28 and TRBJ1-2, with D tentatively TRBD1 (6 bases). The CDR3 loop spans 13 amino acids. From germline, CDR1 is MDHEN and CDR2 SYDVKM. The CDR3 nucleotides are TGTGCCCACGGGGGCCCTGCTCCCTATCGCTACACCTTC. Residues: CAHGGPAPYRYTF.

V gene TRBV18 combines with J gene TRBJ2-5; D is unclear. The germline V and J ends were trimmed by 2 bases and 5 bases, with 15 bases remaining between them. This CDR3 comprises 15 residues. The germline gives CDR1 KGHSH, CDR2 LQKENI. The CDR3 loop reads CASSPKVNPPETQYF. CDR3 in DNA: TGTGCCAGCTCACCAAAGGTGAACCCACCGGAGACCCAGTACTTC.

This clone came up once. The CDR3, as DNA: TGTGCCAGCAGCCCACGGGCCCAAACCGGGGAGCTGTTTTTT. Residues: CASSPRAQTGELFF. The chain has TRBV9 and TRBJ2-2; D gene uncertain. In germline, CDR1 is SGDLS, CDR2 YYNGEE. V shed 4 bases and J shed 5 bases, with 12 bases lying between them. This CDR3 is 14 amino acids long.

This clone was seen only a few times. The chain combines TRBV2 with TRBJ2-5; TRBD1 or TRBD2 may be the D gene (5 bases each). V lost 4 bases and J 4 bases, leaving 13 bases between the germline ends. This CDR3 region has 14 residues. Germline CDR1 and CDR2: SNHLY and FYNNEI. The CDR3 sequence: CASSARDLRETQYF. Written as DNA, the CDR3 is TGTGCCAGCAGTGCTAGGGACCTAAGAGAGACCCAGTACTTC.

The chain has TRBV6-1 and TRBJ2-2; perhaps TRBD1 as D (6 bases). V shed 4 bases and J shed 4 bases, with 19 bases lying between them. Looked up from germline, CDR1 is MNHNS and CDR2 is SASEGT. This CDR3 comprises 17 residues. The CDR3 reads CASSVYRDGLSTGELFF. The CDR3 region has the DNA TGTGCCAGCAGTGTCTACAGGGACGGCCTCTCCACCGGGGAGCTGTTTTTT.

The chain recombines TRBV28 with TRBJ2-2, with no clear D. Deletions cut 7 bases from V and 9 bases from J, with 12 bases between. The CDR3 is 12 amino acids. Per germline, CDR1 MDHEN and CDR2 SYDVKM. The CDR3 bases are TGTGCCAGCACCTCCAGGAAATGGGAGCTGTTTTTT. It encodes CASTSRKWELFF.

This clone showed up just a few times. The J gene is TRBJ2-4, the V gene TRBV4-2; D might be TRBD1 (6 bases). Germline CDR1 and CDR2: LGHNA and YNFKEQ. The CDR3 contains 14 residues. Trimming removed 1 base at V and 9 bases at J, with 13 bases between. The CDR3 here is CASSQGPGAAIQYF. DNA of the CDR3: TGTGCCAGCAGCCAAGGGCCAGGGGCAGCCATTCAGTACTTC.

CDR3 in DNA: TGCGCCAGCAGCTTGGCCGGACAGGGTGTCACTGAAGCTTTCTTT. Translated: CASSLAGQGVTEAFF. This chain uses TRBV5-1 with TRBJ1-1; 8 nucleotides align to TRBD1. The CDR3 is 15 amino acids. J gave up 4 bases and V 0 bases, and 5 bases lay outside the gene matches. CDR1 is SGHRS, CDR2 YFSETQ, per germline.

The chain carries TRBV30 and TRBJ1-5; D remains unclear. The CDR3 consists of 15 residues. V gave up 0 bases and J gave up 0 bases, with 9 bases separating them. Germline V CDR1 and CDR2: GTSNPN, SVGIG (reference sequence). The CDR3 bases are TGTGCCTGGAGTGTATCCGGATATAGCAATCAGCCCCAGCATTTT. It specifies CAWSVSGYSNQPQHF.

This chain connects TRBV2 to TRBJ2-5; D is possibly TRBD1 (6 bases). V was cut by 10 bases and J by 3 bases, with 18 bases left in between. The CDR3 covers 14 residues. Germline-derived CDR1 and CDR2 are SNHLY and FYNNEI. DNA for the CDR3: TGTGCCACTAATATACAGGGAAGGGAAGAGACCCAGTACTTC. Translated: CATNIQGREETQYF.

This chain uses TRBV29-1 with TRBJ2-1, with TRBD1 identical over 7 bases. Germline trimming cut 1 base from V and 0 bases from J; bases unmatched to any gene: 3. CDR1 is SQVTM, CDR2 ANQGSEA, per germline. There are 15 residues in the CDR3. The CDR3 loop reads CSVEGGQSSYNEQFF. The CDR3 DNA follows: TGCAGCGTTGAAGGGGGACAGAGCTCCTACAATGAGCAGTTCTTC.

The gene calls are TRBV6-5 and TRBJ1-1; unclear D gene. CDR1 and CDR2 from the germline V gene are MNHEY and SVGAGI. The CDR3 is 15 amino acids. V lost 8 bases, J lost 0 bases, and 16 bases lay in between. The CDR3 sequence: CASSSLLSMNTEAFF. The CDR3 nucleotides are TGTGCCAGCTCGAGCCTGTTATCCATGAACACTGAAGCTTTCTTT.

The rearrangement uses TRBV15 and TRBJ2-5; D remains ambiguous. Germline V gives CDR1 LNHNV, CDR2 YYDKDF (reference sequence). Deletions cut 0 bases from V and 5 bases from J, with 4 bases between. The CDR3 contains 12 residues. Written as DNA, the CDR3 is TGTGCCACCAGCAGAGACGTGGAGACCCAGTACTTC. Translating it yields CATSRDVETQYF.

This clone was picked up one time. This chain uses TRBV29-1 with TRBJ1-1; D is uncertain. CDR1 and CDR2 (germline): SQVTM, ANQGSEA. V lost 0 bases and J lost 8, with 7 bases in between. CDR3 length: 11 residues. The CDR3 DNA is TGCAGCGTTGAAGATCAGTGGGAAGCTTTCTTT. Encoded protein: CSVEDQWEAFF.

The chain uses TRBV6-5 and TRBJ1-5; 9 bases are shared with TRBD1. Germline loops: CDR1 MNHEY, CDR2 SVGAGI. This CDR3 is 13 amino acids long. J was trimmed by 5 bases and V by 8 bases; bases with no gene match: 4. The CDR3, as DNA: TGTGCCAGCCGTCGGGACAGGGATCAGCCCCAGCATTTT. This encodes CASRRDRDQPQHF.

V gene TRBV9 combines with J gene TRBJ2-5; 11 bases map to TRBD2. Germline V lookup: CDR1 SGDLS, CDR2 YYNGEE. CDR3 length: 17 amino acids. The ends lost 4 bases at V and 5 bases at J; junction bases unmatched: 13. The CDR3 region is CASSPRTSGGPWETQYF. Written as DNA, the CDR3 is TGTGCCAGCAGCCCACGTACTAGCGGGGGCCCCTGGGAGACCCAGTACTTC.

This sequence joins TRBV19 and TRBJ1-5; D not certain. V shed 2 bases and J shed 0 bases, with 8 bases lying between them. There are 15 residues in the CDR3. Germline assignment: CDR1 LNHDA and CDR2 SQIVND (reference sequence). Here the CDR3 reads CASSISRNSNQPQHF. For the CDR3, the DNA is TGTGCCAGTAGTATAAGCCGGAATAGCAATCAGCCCCAGCATTTT.

The rearrangement links TRBV11-2 to TRBJ1-6; TRBD1 aligns across 7 bases. Germline V gene lookup returns CDR1 SGHAT and CDR2 FQNNGV. The CDR3 runs 19 residues. V trimming: 2 bases; J trimming: 13 bases; junction bases outside the gene matches: 23. CDR3 sequence (DNA): TGTGCCAGCAGCTTATATAGGGTTGGGAGGGGACAGACTTATATCCCCCTCCACTTT. The encoded protein is CASSLYRVGRGQTYIPLHF.

This chain uses TRBV6-2 or TRBV6-3 with TRBJ1-2, with D unresolved. Trimming removed 2 bases at V and 0 bases at J, with 10 bases between. CDR3 length: 15 residues. Germline CDR1 and CDR2: MNHEY and SVGEGT. The CDR3 DNA follows: TGTGCCAGCAGTTACCCCACGTATACTAACTATGGCTACACCTTC. This codes for CASSYPTYTNYGYTF.

This sequence joins TRBV15 and TRBJ2-3; D is ambiguous. The CDR3 contains 12 residues. Germline V lookup: CDR1 LNHNV, CDR2 YYDKDF (reference sequence). V lost 0 bases and J 6 bases, leaving 4 bases between the germline ends. The CDR3 sequence: CATSRDGDTQYF. In DNA, the CDR3 is TGTGCCACCAGCAGAGATGGTGATACGCAGTATTTT.

CDR3 DNA: TGTGCCAGCAGCTTTTTAATGGGGGGACAGGTCCTTGACGAGCAGTACTTC. Its translation is CASSFLMGGQVLDEQYF. This chain links TRBV7-8 with TRBJ2-7; 8 nucleotides line up with TRBD1. V was clipped by 3 bases and J by 5 bases; unmatched bases: 15. The CDR3 loop spans 17 amino acids. In germline, CDR1 is SGHVS, CDR2 FQNEAQ. Using reference TRBV7-8 and TRBJ2-7 for the parts outside the CDR3, the full variable domain is GAGVSQSPRYKVAKRGQDVALRCDPISGHVSLFWYQQALGQGPEFLTYFQNEAQLDKSGLPSDRFFAERPEGSVSTLKIQRTQQEDSAVYLCASSFLMGGQVLDEQYFGPGTRLTVT.

The rearrangement joins TRBV12-3 or TRBV12-4 to TRBJ1-2, with unresolved D. This CDR3 has 13 amino acids. V gave up 5 bases and J gave up 8 bases, with 15 bases separating them. The CDR3, as DNA: TGTGCCAGCAGTCGCCTAGGCCCGCGAGGCTACACCTTC. Translating gives CASSRLGPRGYTF.